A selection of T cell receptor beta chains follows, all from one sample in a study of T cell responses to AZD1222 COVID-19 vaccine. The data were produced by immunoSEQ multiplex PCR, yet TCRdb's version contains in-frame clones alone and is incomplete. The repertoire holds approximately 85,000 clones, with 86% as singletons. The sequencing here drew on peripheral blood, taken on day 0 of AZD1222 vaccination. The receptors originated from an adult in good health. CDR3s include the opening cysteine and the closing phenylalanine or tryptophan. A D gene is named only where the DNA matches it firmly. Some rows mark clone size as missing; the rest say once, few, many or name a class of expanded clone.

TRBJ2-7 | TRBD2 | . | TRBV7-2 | CASSLVSASGASYEQYF | TGTGCCAGCAGCTTAGTTTCCGCTAGCGGAGCCTCCTACGAGCAGTACTTC
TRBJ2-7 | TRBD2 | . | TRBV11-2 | CASGGRVYEQYF | TGTGCCTCGGGAGGCAGAGTCTACGAGCAGTACTTC
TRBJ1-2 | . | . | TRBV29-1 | CSVDGSYGYTF | TGCAGCGTTGACGGCAGCTATGGCTACACCTTC
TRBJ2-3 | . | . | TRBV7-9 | CASSLAAATDTQYF | TGTGCCAGCAGCTTAGCGGCAGCCACAGATACGCAGTATTTT
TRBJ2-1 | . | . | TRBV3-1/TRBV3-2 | CASSHSSWTYNEQFF | TGTGCCAGCAGCCACTCTAGCTGGACCTACAATGAGCAGTTCTTC
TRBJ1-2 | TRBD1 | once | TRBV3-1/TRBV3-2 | CASSLGQGSWGKSGYTF | TGTGCCAGCAGCCTAGGACAGGGATCGTGGGGAAAGTCTGGCTACACCTTC
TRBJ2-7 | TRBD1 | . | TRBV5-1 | CASSPRGTGSYEQYF | TGCGCCAGCAGCCCACGGGGGACAGGGTCCTACGAGCAGTACTTC
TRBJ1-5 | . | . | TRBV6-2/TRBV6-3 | CASSSYADAHNQPQHF | TGTGCCAGCAGCTCTTACGCTGATGCCCACAATCAGCCCCAGCATTTT
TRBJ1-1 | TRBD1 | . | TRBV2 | CASSEPGQGLNTEAFF | TGTGCCAGCAGCGAACCGGGACAGGGCTTGAACACTGAAGCTTTCTTT
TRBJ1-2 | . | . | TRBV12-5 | CASGLVAGYTF | TGTGCTAGTGGTTTGGTGGCAGGATACACCTTC
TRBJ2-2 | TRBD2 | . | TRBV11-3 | CASSRGLAGASGELFF | TGTGCCAGCAGCCGCGGACTAGCGGGAGCGAGCGGGGAGCTGTTTTTT
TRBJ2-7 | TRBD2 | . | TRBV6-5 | CASRSPLAGTYEQYF | TGTGCCAGTCGGTCCCCACTAGCGGGAACCTACGAGCAGTACTTC
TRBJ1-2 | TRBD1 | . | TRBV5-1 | CASSLSSRGDYGYTF | TGCGCCAGCAGCTTGAGTTCCAGGGGGGACTATGGCTACACCTTC
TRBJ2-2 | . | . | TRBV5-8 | CASSFDIMNTGELFF | TGTGCCAGCAGCTTTGACATAATGAACACCGGGGAGCTGTTTTTT
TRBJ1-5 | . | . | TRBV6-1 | CASSEEASQPQHF | TGTGCCAGCAGTGAGGAAGCGTCCCAGCCCCAGCATTTT
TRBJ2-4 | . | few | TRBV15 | CATSSPGKLAKNIQYF | TGTGCCACCAGCAGCCCAGGCAAGTTAGCCAAAAACATTCAGTACTTC
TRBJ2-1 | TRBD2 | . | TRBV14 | CASSHPWTGTRGYNEQFF | TGTGCCAGCAGCCACCCCTGGACCGGGACTAGGGGCTACAATGAGCAGTTCTTC
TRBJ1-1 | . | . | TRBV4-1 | CASSQWIPSSMNTEAFF | TGCGCCAGCAGCCAATGGATCCCATCCTCCATGAACACTGAAGCTTTCTTT
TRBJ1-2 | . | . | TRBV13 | CASRAGQGYTF | TGTGCCAGCAGGGCAGGGCAAGGCTACACCTTC
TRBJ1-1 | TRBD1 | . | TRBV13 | CASRGTGSAGTEAFF | TGTGCCAGCAGAGGGACAGGGTCGGCTGGCACTGAAGCTTTCTTT
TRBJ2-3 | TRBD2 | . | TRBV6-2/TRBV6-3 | CASSSAGAESTDTQYF | TGTGCCAGCAGTTCCGCGGGAGCGGAGAGCACAGATACGCAGTATTTT
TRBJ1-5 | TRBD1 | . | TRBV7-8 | CASSPGQGSVGNQPQHF | TGTGCCAGCAGCCCAGGACAGGGTTCGGTAGGCAATCAGCCCCAGCATTTT
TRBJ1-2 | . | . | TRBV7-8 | CASSKNGGTFYTF | TGTGCCAGCAGTAAAAACGGGGGTACCTTCTACACCTTC
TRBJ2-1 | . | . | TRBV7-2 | CASSFAGSGYGNEQFF | TGTGCCAGCAGCTTTGCAGGGAGTGGGTACGGGAATGAGCAGTTCTTC
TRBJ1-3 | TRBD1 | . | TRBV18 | CASSPPLELDRVFAGNTIYF | TGTGCCAGCTCACCACCCCTTGAGTTGGACAGGGTGTTTGCTGGAAACACCATATATTTT
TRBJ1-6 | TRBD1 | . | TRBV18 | CASSPGQGIQLALHF | TGTGCCAGCTCACCGGGACAGGGGATCCAACTCGCCCTCCACTTT
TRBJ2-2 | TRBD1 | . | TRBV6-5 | CASSLLTGGSGELFF | TGTGCCAGCAGTCTCCTGACAGGGGGCTCCGGGGAGCTGTTTTTT
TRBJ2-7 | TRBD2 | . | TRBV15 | CATSRVQRENEQYF | TGTGCCACCAGCAGAGTCCAGCGGGAGAACGAGCAGTACTTC
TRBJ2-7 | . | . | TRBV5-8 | CASSFRYEQYF | TGTGCCAGCAGCTTCCGGTACGAGCAGTACTTC
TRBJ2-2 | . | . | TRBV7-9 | CASRSLQQGAELFF | TGTGCCAGCAGGTCCTTACAACAGGGTGCGGAGCTGTTTTTT
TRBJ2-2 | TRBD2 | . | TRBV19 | CASRTSGVPGELFF | TGTGCCAGTAGGACTAGCGGGGTTCCCGGGGAGCTGTTTTTT
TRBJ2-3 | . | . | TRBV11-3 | CASSLGPSTDTQYF | TGTGCCAGCAGCTTAGGGCCTAGCACAGATACGCAGTATTTT
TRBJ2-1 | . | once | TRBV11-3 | CASNLGLASYNEQFF | TGTGCCAGCAACCTGGGGCTAGCTTCCTACAATGAGCAGTTCTTC
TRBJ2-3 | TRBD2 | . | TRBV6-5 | CASSYSPSGATDTQYF | TGTGCCAGCAGTTACTCCCCTAGCGGGGCCACAGATACGCAGTATTTT
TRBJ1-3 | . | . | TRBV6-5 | CASTGGNTIYF | TGTGCCAGCACAGGGGGAAACACCATATATTTT
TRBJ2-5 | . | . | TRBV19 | CASSTGGSQETQYF | TGTGCCAGTAGTACTGGAGGGTCCCAAGAGACCCAGTACTTC
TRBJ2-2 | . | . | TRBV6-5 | CASGTNTGELFF | TGTGCCAGCGGCACAAACACCGGGGAGCTGTTTTTT
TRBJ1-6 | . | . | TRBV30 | CAWSPTGGVNNSPLHF | TGTGCCTGGAGCCCTACAGGCGGGGTCAATAATTCACCCCTCCACTTT
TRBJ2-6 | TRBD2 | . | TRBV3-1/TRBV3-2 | CASSQGGGFGANVLTF | TGTGCCAGCAGCCAAGGCGGGGGGTTTGGGGCCAACGTCCTGACTTTC
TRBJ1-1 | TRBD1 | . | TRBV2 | CASSPDRFGTEAFF | TGTGCCAGCAGCCCGGACAGGTTCGGAACTGAAGCTTTCTTT
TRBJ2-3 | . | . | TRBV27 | CASRSWGGSTDTQYF | TGTGCCAGCAGGTCCTGGGGCGGGAGCACAGATACGCAGTATTTT
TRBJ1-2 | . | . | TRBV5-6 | CASSLYSTENYGYTF | TGTGCCAGCAGCTTGTATTCGACAGAGAACTATGGCTACACCTTC
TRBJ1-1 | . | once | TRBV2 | CASSETNTEAFF | TGTGCCAGCAGTGAAACCAACACTGAAGCTTTCTTT
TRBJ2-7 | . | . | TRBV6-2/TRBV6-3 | CASSYTRLLGSYEQYF | TGTGCCAGCAGTTACACCAGACTACTAGGGTCCTACGAGCAGTACTTC
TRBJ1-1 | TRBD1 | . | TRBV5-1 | CASRVTGDTEAFF | TGCGCCAGCAGGGTAACAGGGGACACTGAAGCTTTCTTT
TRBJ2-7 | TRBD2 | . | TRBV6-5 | CASGLGIAGVYEQYF | TGTGCCAGCGGCTTGGGGATAGCGGGAGTTTACGAGCAGTACTTC
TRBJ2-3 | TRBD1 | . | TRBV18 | CASSPAHRGSDTQYF | TGTGCCAGCTCACCGGCACACAGGGGTTCGGATACGCAGTATTTT
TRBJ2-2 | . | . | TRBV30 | CAWSSAGELFF | TGTGCCTGGAGTTCCGCCGGGGAGCTGTTTTTT
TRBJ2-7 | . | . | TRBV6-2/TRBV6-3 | CASSFDSTEQYF | TGTGCCAGCAGTTTCGACTCGACGGAGCAGTACTTC
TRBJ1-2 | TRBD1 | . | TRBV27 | CASSPLTGGAYTF | TGTGCCAGCAGCCCGCTGACAGGGGGCGCATACACCTTC
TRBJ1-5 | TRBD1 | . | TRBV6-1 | CASSDRQGGNQPQHF | TGTGCCAGCAGTGACCGACAGGGTGGCAATCAGCCCCAGCATTTT
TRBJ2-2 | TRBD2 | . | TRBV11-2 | CASGSSGTPGELFF | TGTGCCAGCGGGAGTAGCGGGACCCCCGGGGAGCTGTTTTTT
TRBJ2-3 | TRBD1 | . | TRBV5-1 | CASSTGTADTDTQYF | TGCGCCAGCAGCACCGGGACAGCCGACACAGATACGCAGTATTTT